The 28 T cell receptor beta chains reported below all come from one sample, sequenced in a study of cytomegalovirus exposure and HLA in healthy donors. Primers: 60 Vbeta forward and 13 Jbeta reverse. Data came from immunoSEQ multiplex PCR; TCRdb stores just in-frame clones and leaves some out. The data show under 200,000 clones, with 70% to 80% seen just once and about 0.37% held by the top ten. The sequencing sample was made of PBMCs. These receptors all come from a male donor in good health and CMV-seropositive.

The rearrangement links TRBV13 to TRBJ2-7, with D perhaps matching TRBD2 (6 bases). The CDR3 consists of 14 residues. Per germline, CDR1 PRHDT and CDR2 FYEKMQ (reference sequence). V was cut by 2 bases and J by 4 bases, with 12 bases left in between. CDR3 nucleotides: TGTGCCAGCAGCTTACCGGGCGGGAAGTACGAGCAGTACTTC. Residues: CASSLPGGKYEQYF.

The genes are TRBV19 and TRBJ2-5; D uncertain. The V end lost 11 bases, the J end lost 2 bases, and 12 bases lay between the germline ends. The germline gives CDR1 LNHDA, CDR2 SQIVND (reference sequence). CDR3 length equals 12 residues. In DNA, the CDR3 is TGTGCCTCCAAGTCGGGTCAAGAGACCCAGTACTTC. This gives the protein CASKSGQETQYF.

This clone was seen only a few times. This rearrangement joins TRBV7-9 to TRBJ2-1; 9 bases line up with TRBD2. The CDR3 has 18 residues. Per germline, CDR1 SEHNR and CDR2 FQNEAQ (reference sequence). Trimming removed 4 bases from V and 7 bases from J; junction bases left unmatched: 17. The CDR3 sequence is CASSSFPGSSGVTNEQFF. Written as DNA, the CDR3 is TGTGCCAGCAGCTCCTTCCCTGGGTCTAGCGGGGTCACGAATGAGCAGTTCTTC.

The genes are TRBV10-3 and TRBJ2-5; tentative D call: TRBD1 (7 bases). Germline CDR1 and CDR2: ENHRY and SYGVKD. Between the trimmed V and J ends, which lost 3 bases and 7 bases, there was a span of 18 bases. The CDR3 runs to 15 residues. For the CDR3, the DNA is TGTGCCATCAGTGACGACAGGGTGTTGGGGGGGACCCAGTACTTC. The encoded protein is CAISDDRVLGGTQYF.

The chain joins TRBV7-3 to TRBJ1-1; D is unresolved. Germline values: CDR1 SGHTA, CDR2 FQGTGA. Trimming stripped 2 bases from V and 3 bases from J, with 10 bases between. This CDR3 is built from 14 residues. In DNA, the CDR3 is TGTGCCAGCAGCTTAGGCGGGTCCCACACTGAAGCTTTCTTT. Its protein product is CASSLGGSHTEAFF. The entire variable domain, with the rest obtained from reference TRBV7-3 and TRBJ1-1, is as follows: GAGVSQTPSNKVTEKGKYVELRCDPISGHTALYWYRQSLGQGPEFLIYFQGTGAADDSGLPNDRFFAVRPEGSVSTLKIQRTERGDSAVYLCASSLGGSHTEAFFGQGTRLTVV.

This chain joins TRBV27 and TRBJ2-2; 10 bases are shared with TRBD1. The V gene's germline CDR1 is MNHEY and CDR2 SMNVEV (reference sequence). CDR3 length: 15 amino acids. J was trimmed by 4 bases and V by 4 bases; bases with no gene match: 3. This CDR3 is CASSSGTGVTGELFF. In nucleotides, the CDR3 is TGTGCCAGCAGTTCCGGGACAGGGGTCACCGGGGAGCTGTTTTTT.

The CDR3 loop is CASTPRPDEQYF. As DNA, the CDR3 is TGCGCCAGCACCCCCAGGCCAGACGAGCAGTACTTC. This chain joins TRBV4-3 and TRBJ2-7, with D uncertain. V was clipped by 7 bases and J by 5 bases, with 12 bases between them. CDR1 is LGHNA and CDR2 is YSLEER in the germline V gene. The CDR3 runs to 12 residues.

The V call is TRBV28, the J call TRBJ2-3, with 8 nucleotides matching TRBD2. CDR1 MDHEN and CDR2 SYDVKM come from the germline V gene. This CDR3 is 14 amino acids long. V lost 6 bases and J lost 2; bases outside the gene matches: 4. In nucleotides, the CDR3 is TGTGCCAGCAGCGTAGCGGGGCACACAGATACGCAGTATTTT. This sequence encodes CASSVAGHTDTQYF.

The chain has TRBV5-8 and TRBJ2-5; tentatively, D is TRBD1 (5 bases). The CDR3 runs to 13 residues. Trimming stripped 0 bases from V and 5 bases from J, with 8 bases between. Germline V CDR1 and CDR2: SGHTS, YDEGEE. CDR3 loop: CASSLAGHETQYF. DNA for the CDR3: TGTGCCAGCAGCTTGGCAGGGCACGAGACCCAGTACTTC.

This clone was observed a single time. The genes are TRBV7-6 and TRBJ2-3; D remains unclear. The CDR3 is made up of 13 amino acids. The V end was cut by 2 bases, the J end by 4 bases, with 7 bases between. CDR1 and CDR2 (germline): SGHVS, FNYEAQ. In DNA form, the CDR3 reads TGTGCCAGCAGCTTATTTGGAGCAGATACGCAGTATTTT. Amino acid sequence: CASSLFGADTQYF. The whole variable domain, filled in from reference TRBV7-6 and TRBJ2-3, reads GAGVSQSPRYKVTKRGQDVALRCDPISGHVSLYWYRQALGQGPEFLTYFNYEAQQDKSGLPNDRFSAERPEGSISTLTIQRTEQRDSAMYRCASSLFGADTQYFGPGTRLTVL.

The chain has TRBV9 and TRBJ1-1, with 7 bases identical to TRBD1. J was trimmed by 7 bases and V by 0 bases; bases with no gene match: 0. The CDR3 is 12 residues long. CDR1 SGDLS and CDR2 YYNGEE come from the germline V gene. The CDR3 DNA reads as TGTGCCAGCAGCGTAGGGACAGGTGAAGCTTTCTTT. Its protein product is CASSVGTGEAFF.

The gene calls are TRBV18 and TRBJ2-7; TRBD1 matches at 7 bases. The length of the CDR3 is 13 residues. V gave up 6 bases and J gave up 3 bases; unmatched junction bases: 5. The germline gives CDR1 KGHSH, CDR2 LQKENI. DNA for the CDR3: TGTGCCAGCTCCCAGGGACAGAACTACGAGCAGTACTTC. This gives the protein CASSQGQNYEQYF.

The CDR3 protein is CASSLVGTGNSPLHF. The CDR3 DNA sequence: TGTGCCAGCTCTCTAGTTGGGACAGGGAATTCACCCCTCCACTTT. The chain recombines TRBV18 with TRBJ1-6; 9 bases map to TRBD1. J gave up 7 bases and V 6 bases, and 7 bases lay outside the gene matches. CDR3 length: 15 amino acids. The germline V gene has CDR1 KGHSH and CDR2 LQKENI.

J is TRBJ2-5 and V is TRBV4-3; D is possibly TRBD1 (6 bases). Germline CDR1 is LGHNA and CDR2 is YSLEER. The germline V and J ends were trimmed by 4 bases and 2 bases, with 11 bases remaining between them. This CDR3 comprises 14 residues. The CDR3 nucleotides read TGCGCCAGCAGCCGAACCAGGGGTCAAGAGACCCAGTACTTC. Its translation: CASSRTRGQETQYF.

This rearrangement joins TRBV7-3 to TRBJ2-1, with D possibly being TRBD1 (5 bases). The germline gives CDR1 SGHTA, CDR2 FQGTGA. The CDR3 length is 14 residues. V shed 2 bases and J shed 4 bases, with 9 bases lying between them. This chain's CDR3 is CASSLDRSYNEQFF. CDR3 in DNA: TGTGCCAGCAGCTTAGACAGAAGTTACAATGAGCAGTTCTTC.

The chain is built from TRBV28 and TRBJ2-5, with TRBD2 matching 12 bases. Trimming removed 4 bases from V and 2 bases from J; junction bases left unmatched: 17. This CDR3 has 20 amino acids. Germline assignment: CDR1 MDHEN and CDR2 SYDVKM. As DNA, the CDR3 is TGTGCCAGCAGTTCCCCCGGTCCAGGACTAGCGGGAATCCCGCAAGAGACCCAGTACTTC. Translating it yields CASSSPGPGLAGIPQETQYF.

V usage is TRBV27 and J usage is TRBJ2-2, with TRBD2 matching 9 bases. The germline gives CDR1 MNHEY, CDR2 SMNVEV (reference sequence). This CDR3 is 15 amino acids long. V shed 4 bases, J shed 2 bases, and the junction held 2 bases outside the gene matches. The CDR3 sequence is CASSWGLANTGELFF. In DNA, the CDR3 is TGTGCCAGCAGTTGGGGACTAGCTAACACCGGGGAGCTGTTTTTT.

The chain joins TRBV11-2 to TRBJ2-7; TRBD1 matches at 7 bases. The DNA end is a closer match to TRBJ2-1, so the J assignment may be wrong. Per germline, CDR1 SGHAT and CDR2 FQNNGV. CDR3 length: 15 amino acids. This CDR3 is CASSPRPGGVNEQFF. The CDR3 DNA sequence: TGTGCCAGCAGCCCTCGGCCAGGGGGAGTGAATGAGCAGTTCTTC.

V and J are TRBV7-2 and TRBJ2-7; perhaps TRBD1 as D (5 bases). CDR3 length equals 13 residues. Germline CDR1 SGHTA, CDR2 FQGNSA. Trimming pared 3 bases from V and 5 bases from J, leaving 11 bases between. As DNA, the CDR3 is TGTGCCAGCAGCTTGGGGCTGAGAGACGAGCAGTACTTC. It yields the protein CASSLGLRDEQYF.

V usage is TRBV7-7 and J usage is TRBJ2-3, with D perhaps TRBD2 (5 bases). V lost 0 bases and J lost 7, with 8 bases in between. Germline values: CDR1 SSHAT, CDR2 FNYEAQ (reference sequence). The CDR3 runs to 13 residues. The CDR3 reads CASSLAQRNTQYF. In DNA, the CDR3 is TGTGCCAGCAGCTTAGCCCAGCGGAATACGCAGTATTTT.

The rearrangement joins TRBV5-5 to TRBJ1-1, with TRBD1 identical over 7 bases. This CDR3 is 14 amino acids long. Germline CDR1 is SGHKS and CDR2 is YYEKEE (reference sequence). V dropped 3 bases and J dropped 2; count of bases not matched to a gene: 4. The CDR3 DNA reads TGTGCCAGCAGCTGGACAGGAGATAACACTGAAGCTTTCTTT. Translation: CASSWTGDNTEAFF. The whole variable domain, remainder taken from reference TRBV5-5 and TRBJ1-1, is DAGVTQSPTHLIKTRGQQVTLRCSPISGHKSVSWYQQVLGQGPQFIFQYYEKEERGRGNFPDRFSARQFPNYSSELNVNALLLGDSALYLCASSWTGDNTEAFFGQGTRLTVV.

The chain recombines TRBV5-6 with TRBJ1-2, with D uncertain. There are 14 residues in the CDR3. V was trimmed by 0 bases and J by 4 bases, leaving 10 bases between them. Looked up from germline, CDR1 is SGHDT and CDR2 is YYEEEE. CDR3 protein: CASSLGTVPYGYTF. In nucleotides, the CDR3 is TGTGCCAGCAGCTTGGGAACTGTCCCCTATGGCTACACCTTC.

The J gene is TRBJ1-2, the V gene TRBV5-4; tentatively, D is TRBD1 (6 bases). The CDR3 runs 14 residues. Germline V gene data show CDR1 as SGHNT and CDR2 as YYREEE (reference sequence). V lost 0 bases and J lost 1, with 7 bases in between. CDR3 DNA: TGTGCCAGCAGCTTGGACAGGGATAACTATGGCTACACCTTC. It translates to CASSLDRDNYGYTF.

The rearrangement uses TRBV4-2 and TRBJ2-1; 8 bases map to TRBD2. The V gene end was trimmed by 0 bases and the J gene end by 1 base; junction bases not matched to a gene: 2. CDR1 and CDR2 from the germline V gene are LGHNA and YNFKEQ. The CDR3 has 16 residues. The CDR3 DNA follows: TGTGCCAGCAGCCAAGATCGGGGGGGATCCTACAATGAGCAGTTCTTC. The encoded protein is CASSQDRGGSYNEQFF.

The chain is built from TRBV7-9 and TRBJ1-1; D is unclear. This CDR3 region has 13 residues. V lost 0 bases to trimming and J lost 6 bases, with 8 bases between them. Per the germline V gene, CDR1 is SEHNR and CDR2 is FQNEAQ (reference sequence). The CDR3 is CASSLARRPEAFF. CDR3 bases: TGTGCCAGCAGCTTAGCGAGGCGACCTGAAGCTTTCTTT.

J is TRBJ1-5 and V is TRBV6-5; 7 positions match TRBD1. This CDR3 has 12 residues. Per germline, CDR1 MNHEY and CDR2 SVGAGI. V dropped 5 bases and J dropped 9; count of bases not matched to a gene: 4. This CDR3 reads CASSQGQAPQHF. The CDR3 DNA is TGTGCCAGCAGTCAAGGACAGGCGCCCCAGCATTTT.

The V and J genes are TRBV14 and TRBJ2-1, with D possibly TRBD1 on 5 matching bases. CDR3 size: 13 residues. V dropped 3 bases and J dropped 8 bases, with 11 bases sitting between them. Germline CDR1 is SGHDN and CDR2 is FVKESK. This CDR3 is CASSHLRVDEQFF. The CDR3 nucleotides read TGTGCCAGCAGCCACCTCAGGGTCGATGAGCAGTTCTTC.

This sequence joins TRBV9 and TRBJ2-3, with D perhaps TRBD1 (5 bases). V was pared by 3 bases and J by 4 bases, with 18 bases between. In germline, CDR1 is SGDLS, CDR2 YYNGEE. The CDR3 is made up of 16 amino acids. The CDR3 nucleotides are TGTGCCAGCAGCGCAGGCAGGAACTCAGGGCCAGATACGCAGTATTTT. Translation gives CASSAGRNSGPDTQYF.